A selection of T cell receptor beta chains follows, all from one sample in a study of CD8+CD57+ T cells in acquired aplastic anemia. TCRdb re-called the reads with MiXCR, one entry per CDR3 protein. The sample has 200,000 to 300,000 distinct CDR3 sequences, roughly 82% seen once. Sample: sorted CD4+, CD8+, or CD8+CD57+ T cells (not recorded which) from PBMCs. The receptor source for this set is a human donor with aplastic anemia. CDR3s leave out the opening cysteine and the closing phenylalanine or tryptophan. The order of the fields is J gene, V gene, CDR3 protein.

TRBJ1-4 TRBV9 ASSVGSDTQYFLF
TRBJ2-7 TRBV20-1 SARRLAGRNEQY
TRBJ1-6 TRBV19 ASRMTGGSSPLH
TRBJ2-3 TRBV11-1 ASSVGGAAQY
TRBJ1-1 TRBV2 ASSLERAGNNEAW
TRBJ2-3 TRBV13 ASSLPYSHTMEN
TRBJ2-1 TRBV7-7 ASSYKGNNEQF
TRBJ1-4 TRBV19 ASMDRVIEKLF
TRBJ2-3 TRBV7-7 ASRDGATDTQY
TRBJ2-6 TRBV7-2 ASSLGGGPATQYVLT
TRBJ2-5 TRBV7-6 ASTLGRVPSAHN
TRBJ2-3 TRBV2 ASSGGDRITDTQY
TRBJ2-2 TRBV7-8 ASSLAPGPDTQYF
TRBJ2-7 TRBV24-1 ATTFRVGEQY
TRBJ1-5 TRBV12-3/TRBV12-4 ASSSGDLNNQPQH
TRBJ2-3 TRBV9 ASRLDGGPDPQY
TRBJ2-1 TRBV9 ASSGGGGGRDEF
TRBJ2-1 TRBV10-3 AISDRTSYNEQF
TRBJ1-1 TRBV7-2 ASRKVGAEAF
TRBJ2-7 TRBV11-2 ASSLSPENEQY
TRBJ1-2 TRBV7-6 ASSLRSCNYHVYT